This entry describes one T cell receptor (beta chain). Its specificity is unknown. The table came from immunoSEQ multiplex PCR; TCRdb's copy has only in-frame clones and leaves some out. The table records approximately 86,000 clones, around 92% of them present only once. CDR1 and CDR2 (germline): SGHRS, YFSETQ. This CDR3 spans 16 amino acids. The trim removed 0 bases at V and 7 bases at J, leaving 6 bases unmatched. This entry is derived from a study of graft-versus-host responses after intestinal transplantation. Background on the study: Every recipient had anti-thymocyte globulin induction and two to four years of tacrolimus plus steroids. Study-wide points: Investigators detected GvH clones in recipient marrow, with some emerging earlier in ileum or blood.

The source is a human donor who received an intestinal transplant. The genes are TRBV5-1 and TRBJ2-3; TRBD2 matches 12 bases. The input for sequencing was unstimulated CD4+ T cells sorted from spleen or lymph node cells, taken before intestinal transplant. The CDR3, as DNA: TGCGCCAGCAGCTTGGCTCTAGCGGGGGGGCCGCATACGCAGTATTTT. Protein: CASSLALAGGPHTQYF.